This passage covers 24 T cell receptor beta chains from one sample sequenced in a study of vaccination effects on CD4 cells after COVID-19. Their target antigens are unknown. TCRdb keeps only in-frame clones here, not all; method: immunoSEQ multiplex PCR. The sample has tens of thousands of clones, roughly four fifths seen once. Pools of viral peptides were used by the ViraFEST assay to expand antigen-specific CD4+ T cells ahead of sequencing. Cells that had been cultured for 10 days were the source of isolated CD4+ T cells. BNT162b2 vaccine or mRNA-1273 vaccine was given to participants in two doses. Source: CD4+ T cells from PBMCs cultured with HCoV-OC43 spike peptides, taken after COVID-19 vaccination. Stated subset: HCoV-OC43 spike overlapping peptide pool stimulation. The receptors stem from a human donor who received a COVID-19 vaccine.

The CDR3 bases are TGTGCCAGCAGCTGGAAGACTAGCGGGAGTCTCGAGCAGTACTTC. Amino acid sequence: CASSWKTSGSLEQYF. The chain employs TRBV7-9 and TRBJ2-7, with 12 bases identical to TRBD2. CDR3 length equals 15 residues. Germline lookup yields CDR1 SEHNR and CDR2 FQNEAQ (reference sequence). Trimming cost V 4 bases and J 6 bases; bases outside gene matches: 7. The complete variable domain, with remaining parts taken from reference TRBV7-9 and TRBJ2-7, reads DTGVSQNPRHKITKRGQNVTFRCDPISEHNRLYWYRQTLGQGPEFLTYFQNEAQLEKSRLLSDRFSAERPKGSFSTLEIQRTEQGDSAMYLCASSWKTSGSLEQYFGPGTRLTVT.

The CDR3: CASSQEGPGANVLTF. The CDR3 nucleotides read TGTGCCAGCAGCCAAGAAGGTCCCGGGGCCAACGTCCTGACTTTC. V gene TRBV4-2 combines with J gene TRBJ2-6; D uncertain. Trimming stripped 0 bases from V and 4 bases from J, with 7 bases between. CDR3 length equals 15 residues. Germline loops: CDR1 LGHNA, CDR2 YNFKEQ.

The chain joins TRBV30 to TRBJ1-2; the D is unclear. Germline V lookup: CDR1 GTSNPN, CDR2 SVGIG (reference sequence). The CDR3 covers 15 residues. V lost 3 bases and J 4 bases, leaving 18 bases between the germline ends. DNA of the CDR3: TGTGCCTGGAGCCCCGGACCGAACAGTCCCTATGGCTACACCTTC. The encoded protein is CAWSPGPNSPYGYTF.

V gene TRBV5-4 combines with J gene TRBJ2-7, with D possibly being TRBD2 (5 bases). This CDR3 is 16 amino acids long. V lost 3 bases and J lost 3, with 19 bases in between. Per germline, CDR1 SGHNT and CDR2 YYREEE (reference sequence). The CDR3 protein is CASSSGGLNSYYEQYF. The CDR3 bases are TGTGCCAGCAGCTCGGGCGGACTCAACTCTTACTACGAGCAGTACTTC.

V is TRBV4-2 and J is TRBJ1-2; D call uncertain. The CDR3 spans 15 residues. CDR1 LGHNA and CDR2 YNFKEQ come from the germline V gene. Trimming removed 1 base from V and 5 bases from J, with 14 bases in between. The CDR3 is CASSQVKGAQYGYTF. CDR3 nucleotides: TGTGCCAGCAGCCAAGTGAAGGGAGCCCAATATGGCTACACCTTC.

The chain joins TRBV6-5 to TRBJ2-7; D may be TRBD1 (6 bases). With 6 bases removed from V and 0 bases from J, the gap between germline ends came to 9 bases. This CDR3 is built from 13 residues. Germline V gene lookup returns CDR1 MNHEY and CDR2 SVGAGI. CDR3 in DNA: TGTGCCAGCAGGACAGGTTACTCCTACGAGCAGTACTTC. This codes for CASRTGYSYEQYF.

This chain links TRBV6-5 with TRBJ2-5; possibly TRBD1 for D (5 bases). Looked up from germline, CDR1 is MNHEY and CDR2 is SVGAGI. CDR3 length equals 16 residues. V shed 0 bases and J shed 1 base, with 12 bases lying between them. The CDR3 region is CASSYSPGRSQETQYF. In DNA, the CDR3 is TGTGCCAGCAGTTACTCCCCAGGGCGCTCCCAAGAGACCCAGTACTTC.

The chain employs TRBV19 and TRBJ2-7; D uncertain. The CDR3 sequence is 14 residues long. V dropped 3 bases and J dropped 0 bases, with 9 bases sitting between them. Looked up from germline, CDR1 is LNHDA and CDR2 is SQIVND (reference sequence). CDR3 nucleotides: TGTGCCAGTAGTATTATACCAAACTCCTACGAGCAGTACTTC. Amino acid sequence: CASSIIPNSYEQYF.

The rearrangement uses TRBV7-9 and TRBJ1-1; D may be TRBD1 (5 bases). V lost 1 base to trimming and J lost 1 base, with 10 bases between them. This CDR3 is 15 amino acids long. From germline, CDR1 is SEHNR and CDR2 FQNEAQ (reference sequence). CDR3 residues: CASSLEWQGNTEAFF. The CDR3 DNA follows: TGTGCCAGCAGCTTAGAGTGGCAGGGGAACACTGAAGCTTTCTTT.

The CDR3 region has the DNA TGTGCCAGCAGTTATAAAGGGACGCAGTACTTC. It is translated as CASSYKGTQYF. The chain recombines TRBV6-5 with TRBJ2-7; perhaps D is TRBD1 or TRBD2 (5 bases each). CDR1 and CDR2 (germline): MNHEY, SVGAGI. V was clipped by 3 bases and J by 9 bases, with 9 bases between them. The CDR3 totals 11 residues.

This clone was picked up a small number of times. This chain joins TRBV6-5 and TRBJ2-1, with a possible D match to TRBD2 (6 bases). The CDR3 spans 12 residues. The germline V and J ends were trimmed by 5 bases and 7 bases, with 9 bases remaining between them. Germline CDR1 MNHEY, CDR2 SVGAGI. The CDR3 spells CASSPSVNEQFF. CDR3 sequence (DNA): TGTGCCAGCAGTCCTAGCGTTAATGAGCAGTTCTTC.

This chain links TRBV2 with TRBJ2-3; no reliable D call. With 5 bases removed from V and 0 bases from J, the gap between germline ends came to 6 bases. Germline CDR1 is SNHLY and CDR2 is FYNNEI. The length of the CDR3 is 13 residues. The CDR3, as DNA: TGTGCCAGCAGTTCCGACAGCACAGATACGCAGTATTTT. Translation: CASSSDSTDTQYF.

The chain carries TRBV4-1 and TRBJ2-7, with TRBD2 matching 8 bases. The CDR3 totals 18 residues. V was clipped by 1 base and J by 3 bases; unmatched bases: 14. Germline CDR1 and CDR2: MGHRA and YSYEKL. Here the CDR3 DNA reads TGCGCCAGCAGCCAAGCCCCGGCCACTAGCGGAGCTGTCTACGAGCAGTACTTC. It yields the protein CASSQAPATSGAVYEQYF.

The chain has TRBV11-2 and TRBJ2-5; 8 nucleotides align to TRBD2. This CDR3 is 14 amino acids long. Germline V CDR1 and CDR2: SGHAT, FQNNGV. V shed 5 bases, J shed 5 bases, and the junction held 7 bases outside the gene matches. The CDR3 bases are TGTGCCAGCAGCCCAGGGACTAGTTTGGAGACCCAGTACTTC. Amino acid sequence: CASSPGTSLETQYF. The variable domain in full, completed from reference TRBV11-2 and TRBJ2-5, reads EAGVAQSPRYKIIEKRQSVAFWCNPISGHATLYWYQQILGQGPKLLIQFQNNGVVDDSQLPKDRFSAERLKGVDSTLKIQPAKLEDSAVYLCASSPGTSLETQYFGPGTRLLVL.

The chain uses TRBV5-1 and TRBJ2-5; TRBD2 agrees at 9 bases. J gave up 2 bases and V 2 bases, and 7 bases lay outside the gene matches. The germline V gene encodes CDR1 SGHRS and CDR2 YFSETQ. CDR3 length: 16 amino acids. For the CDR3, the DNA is TGCGCCAGCAGCTTTATTCCTAGCGGGGTACAAGAGACCCAGTACTTC. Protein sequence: CASSFIPSGVQETQYF.

Here the CDR3 reads CSVADTPYNEQFF. CDR3 bases: TGCAGCGTTGCGGATACCCCCTACAATGAGCAGTTCTTC. The chain joins TRBV29-1 to TRBJ2-1, with D unclear. The CDR3 is 13 amino acids. The germline CDR1 and CDR2 sequences are SQVTM and ANQGSEA. V lost 4 bases and J 2 bases, leaving 9 bases between the germline ends.

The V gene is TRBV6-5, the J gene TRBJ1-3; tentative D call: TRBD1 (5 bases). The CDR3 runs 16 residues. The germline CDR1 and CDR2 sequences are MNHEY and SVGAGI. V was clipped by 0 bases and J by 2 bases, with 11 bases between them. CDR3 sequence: CASSYSIWGTGNTIYF. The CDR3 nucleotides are TGTGCCAGCAGTTACTCTATCTGGGGCACTGGAAACACCATATATTTT.

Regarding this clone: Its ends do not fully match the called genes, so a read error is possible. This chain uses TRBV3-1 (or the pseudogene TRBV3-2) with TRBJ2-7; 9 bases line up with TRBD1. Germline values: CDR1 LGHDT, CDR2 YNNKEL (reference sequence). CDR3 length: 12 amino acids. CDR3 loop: CASSQDDRGINF. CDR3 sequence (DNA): TGTGCCAGCAGCCAAGACGACAGGGGGATAAACTTC.

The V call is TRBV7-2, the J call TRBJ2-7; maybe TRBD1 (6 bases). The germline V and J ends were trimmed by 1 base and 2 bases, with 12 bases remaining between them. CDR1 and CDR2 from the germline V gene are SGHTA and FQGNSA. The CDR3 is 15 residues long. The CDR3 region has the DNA TGTGCCAGCAGCTTAGACGGGGCAGGGGCCTACGAGCAGTACTTC. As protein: CASSLDGAGAYEQYF.

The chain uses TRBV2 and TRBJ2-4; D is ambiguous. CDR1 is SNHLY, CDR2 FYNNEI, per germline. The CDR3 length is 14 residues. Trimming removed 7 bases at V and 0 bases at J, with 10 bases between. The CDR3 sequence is CASKRQLAKNIQYF. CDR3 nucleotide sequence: TGTGCCAGCAAAAGACAACTAGCCAAAAACATTCAGTACTTC.

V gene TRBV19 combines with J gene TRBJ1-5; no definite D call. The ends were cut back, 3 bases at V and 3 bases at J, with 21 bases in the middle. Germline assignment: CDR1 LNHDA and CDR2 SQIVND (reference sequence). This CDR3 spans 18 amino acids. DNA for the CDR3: TGTGCCAGTAGTATCGGGTCGGGCCGCCGTTTATTCAATCAGCCCCAGCATTTT. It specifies CASSIGSGRRLFNQPQHF.

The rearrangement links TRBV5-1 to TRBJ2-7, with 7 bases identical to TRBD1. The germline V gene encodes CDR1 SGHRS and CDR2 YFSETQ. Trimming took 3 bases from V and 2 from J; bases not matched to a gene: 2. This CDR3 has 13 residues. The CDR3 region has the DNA TGCGCCAGCAGCTCGGGACAGACCTACGAGCAGTACTTC. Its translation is CASSSGQTYEQYF.

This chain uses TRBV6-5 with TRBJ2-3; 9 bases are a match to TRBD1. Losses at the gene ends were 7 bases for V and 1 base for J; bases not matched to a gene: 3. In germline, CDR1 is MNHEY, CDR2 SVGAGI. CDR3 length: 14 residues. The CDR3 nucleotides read TGTGCCAGCATCCGGGACAGGGGCACAGATACGCAGTATTTT. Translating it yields CASIRDRGTDTQYF.

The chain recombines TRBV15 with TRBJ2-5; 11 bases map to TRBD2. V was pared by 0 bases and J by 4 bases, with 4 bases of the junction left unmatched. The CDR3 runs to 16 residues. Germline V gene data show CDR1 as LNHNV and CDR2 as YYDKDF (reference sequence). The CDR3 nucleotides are TGTGCCACCAGCAGAGAGCCTAGCGGGAGGCTAGAGACCCAGTACTTC. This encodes CATSREPSGRLETQYF.